This T cell receptor (beta chain) was profiled in a study of blood T cell repertoires in COVID-19. On the study more broadly: COVID-19 samples from acute and convalescent phases originated in the United States, Italy and Spain. T cells, B-cell-depleted T cells, or PBMCs provided the cDNA or gDNA that served as material.

V lost 1 base and J lost 3, with 11 bases in between. Germline CDR1 reads SGHKS; CDR2 reads YYEKEE (reference sequence). This CDR3 has 14 amino acids. In the original workflow: How many nucleated cells were present was estimated from reference gene primer amplification. Clones were sequenced by immunoSEQ multiplex PCR, and TCRdb holds only the in-frame ones, with some missing. V, J and clone size are those of that table, while D and trimming were read from the DNA. The table lists 200,000 to 250,000 clones, around 82% of them singletons. Sequenced input: peripheral blood. The chain joins TRBV5-5 to TRBJ2-7; tentatively, D is TRBD1 (6 bases). The TCR was taken from a woman aged 80 or over with acute or convalescent COVID-19. Written as DNA, the CDR3 is TGTGCCAGCAGCTTGTACAGGGTGAACTACGAGCAGTACTTC. Its protein product is CASSLYRVNYEQYF. Full variable domain (missing parts from reference TRBV5-5 and TRBJ2-7): DAGVTQSPTHLIKTRGQQVTLRCSPISGHKSVSWYQQVLGQGPQFIFQYYEKEERGRGNFPDRFSARQFPNYSSELNVNALLLGDSALYLCASSLYRVNYEQYFGPGTRLTVT.